Below, 9 T cell receptor beta chains from the same sample are listed, as sequenced in a study of cytomegalovirus exposure and HLA in healthy donors. PCR involved 60 Vbeta and 13 Jbeta primers. TCRdb keeps only in-frame clones here, not all; method: immunoSEQ multiplex PCR. This table has about 160,000 clones, about 85% appearing once. The specimen sequenced was PBMCs. The receptors shown here come from a man between 18 and 35 years old in good health and CMV-seropositive.

This chain uses TRBV4-2 with TRBJ2-5; 9 bases match TRBD2. Germline loops: CDR1 LGHNA, CDR2 YNFKEQ. This CDR3 has 17 amino acids. J was trimmed by 2 bases and V by 2 bases; bases with no gene match: 9. CDR3 coding DNA: TGTGCCAGCAGCCAAAATTCCCTAGCGGGGATTCAAGAGACCCAGTACTTC. Residues: CASSQNSLAGIQETQYF.

The CDR3 is CATSRVGQGIGTDTQYF. As DNA, the CDR3 is TGTGCCACCAGCAGAGTAGGGCAGGGGATAGGCACAGATACGCAGTATTTT. This chain joins TRBV15 and TRBJ2-3; D perhaps matches TRBD1 (6 bases). Germline values: CDR1 LNHNV, CDR2 YYDKDF (reference sequence). This CDR3 spans 17 amino acids. V gave up 1 base and J gave up 1 base, with 15 bases separating them. Complete variable domain (other parts from reference TRBV15 and TRBJ2-3): DAMVIQNPRYQVTQFGKPVTLSCSQTLNHNVMYWYQQKSSQAPKLLFHYYDKDFNNEADTPDNFQSRRPNTSFCFLDIRSPGLGDTAMYLCATSRVGQGIGTDTQYFGPGTRLTVL.

This chain connects TRBV5-6 to TRBJ2-3; a weak D match, TRBD2 (5 bases). CDR1 and CDR2 (germline): SGHDT, YYEEEE. The V and J ends lost 3 bases and 4 bases respectively, with 12 bases between them. CDR3 length: 14 residues. The CDR3 coding sequence is TGTGCCAGCAGCTCCACCGACGGGGCAGATACGCAGTATTTT. Its translation is CASSSTDGADTQYF.

The chain recombines TRBV27 with TRBJ1-2; D unclear. The germline V gene encodes CDR1 MNHEY and CDR2 SMNVEV (reference sequence). The CDR3 is made up of 14 amino acids. The germline V and J ends were trimmed by 8 bases and 7 bases, with 20 bases remaining between them. The DNA of the CDR3 is TGTGCCAGCCAGGAGGTCGGGAGCGTTGGTGGCTACACCTTC. Encoded protein: CASQEVGSVGGYTF.

The V and J genes are TRBV7-9 and TRBJ2-2; TRBD1 agrees at 7 bases. The CDR3 is 16 residues long. The junction had 8 bases not matched to a gene; V was cut back by 5 bases and J by 2 bases. CDR1 is SEHNR and CDR2 is FQNEAQ in the germline V gene (reference sequence). The CDR3 DNA reads TGTGCCAGCAGCCCAAAGGGACAGCTAAACACCGGGGAGCTGTTTTTT. Encoded protein: CASSPKGQLNTGELFF.

This clone appeared a few times. J is TRBJ2-3 and V is TRBV9; 10 bases map to TRBD1. With 4 bases clipped from V and 4 bases from J, the junction kept 9 bases outside the gene matches. The CDR3 covers 16 residues. Per germline, CDR1 SGDLS and CDR2 YYNGEE. CDR3 sequence reads: CASSPRTGGVSDTQYF. CDR3 nucleotide sequence: TGTGCCAGCAGCCCTCGGACAGGGGGGGTTTCAGATACGCAGTATTTT.

This clone was seen only once. This rearrangement joins TRBV27 to TRBJ1-2; 7 bases fit TRBD1. The V segment lost 3 bases and the J segment 8 bases; nucleotides outside the gene matches: 9. This CDR3 contains 14 residues. Looked up from germline, CDR1 is MNHEY and CDR2 is SMNVEV (reference sequence). The CDR3 region is CASSLSTGVEGYTF. DNA for the CDR3: TGTGCCAGCAGTTTGTCTACAGGGGTGGAAGGCTACACCTTC.

Worth noting for this clone: Other nucleotide sequences in the sample specify the same CDR3. J is TRBJ1-2 and V is TRBV2; D not resolved. Deletions cut 2 bases from V and 2 bases from J, with 3 bases between. The germline CDR1 and CDR2 sequences are SNHLY and FYNNEI. The CDR3 spans 12 residues. CDR3 loop: CASSERNYGYTF. DNA of the CDR3: TGTGCCAGCAGTGAACGGAACTATGGCTACACCTTC.

The chain couples TRBV30 to TRBJ2-1, with a possible D match to TRBD1 (6 bases). There are 14 residues in the CDR3. Germline V CDR1 and CDR2: GTSNPN, SVGIG (reference sequence). The ends were cut back, 4 bases at V and 4 bases at J, with 14 bases in the middle. CDR3 sequence reads: CAWTATGLYNEQFF. The CDR3 nucleotides read TGTGCCTGGACGGCGACAGGCCTTTACAATGAGCAGTTCTTC.